These 31 T cell receptor beta chains share one sample of origin, sequenced in a study of blood T cell repertoires in COVID-19. Sequencing used immunoSEQ multiplex PCR; TCRdb keeps in-frame clones, though not all of them. The sample has 200,000 to 250,000 clones, 70% to 90% seen once. Sequenced: PBMCs or T cells enriched from blood (not recorded which). These receptor sequences come from a woman aged 40-49 years with acute COVID-19.

The rearrangement joins TRBV9 to TRBJ2-3; D remains unclear. Looked up from germline, CDR1 is SGDLS and CDR2 is YYNGEE. The V gene lost 4 bases and the J gene lost 2 bases, with 17 bases spanning the gap. The CDR3 covers 16 residues. Here the CDR3 DNA reads TGTGCCAGCAGCCCCCAGGTCGTGACCGCCACAGATACGCAGTATTTT. Protein product: CASSPQVVTATDTQYF.

This clone was picked up one time. The V call is TRBV9, the J call TRBJ1-2; no clear D. The V gene's germline CDR1 is SGDLS and CDR2 YYNGEE. This CDR3 is 13 amino acids long. Trimming took 1 base from V and 4 from J, leaving 8 bases between them. The CDR3 reads CASSVPGVYGYTF. The CDR3 coding sequence is TGTGCCAGCAGCGTACCGGGAGTCTATGGCTACACCTTC.

The chain links TRBV3-1 (or the pseudogene TRBV3-2) to TRBJ1-3; D not certain. The V end lost 1 base, the J end lost 16 bases, and 23 bases lay between the germline ends. Germline CDR1 is LGHDT and CDR2 is YNNKEL (reference sequence). The length of the CDR3 is 15 residues. CDR3 residues: CASSQGFGGERKVYF. CDR3 nucleotides: TGTGCCAGCAGCCAAGGGTTTGGTGGCGAGCGAAAAGTCTATTTT.

The CDR3 DNA reads TGTGCCAGCAGTAGATACAGGGGCGAAGCTTTCTTT. Its translation is CASSRYRGEAFF. V usage is TRBV2 and J usage is TRBJ1-1; TRBD1 matches at 7 bases. Germline assignment: CDR1 SNHLY and CDR2 FYNNEI. The junction had 5 bases not matched to a gene; V was cut back by 5 bases and J by 8 bases. The CDR3 runs 12 residues. The full variable domain, in which reference TRBV2 and TRBJ1-1 provide the parts outside the CDR3, is EPEVTQTPSHQVTQMGQEVILRCVPISNHLYFYWYRQILGQKVEFLVSFYNNEISEKSEIFDDQFSVERPDGSNFTLKIRSTKLEDSAMYFCASSRYRGEAFFGQGTRLTVV.

The chain couples TRBV24-1 to TRBJ2-1; TRBD1 aligns across 12 bases. CDR3 length: 15 residues. The ends lost 7 bases at V and 10 bases at J; junction bases unmatched: 10. Looked up from germline, CDR1 is KGHDR and CDR2 is SFDVKD. The CDR3 coding sequence is TGTGCCACCAGCCTGGGGGGACAGGGGGCTATGGAGCAGTTCTTC. It specifies CATSLGGQGAMEQFF.

A few counts support this clone. The J gene is TRBJ1-1, the V gene TRBV19; D might be TRBD1 (6 bases). Germline V gene lookup returns CDR1 LNHDA and CDR2 SQIVND (reference sequence). This CDR3 has 17 residues. Trimming left V 3 bases short and J 4 bases short, with 21 bases between. In nucleotides, the CDR3 is TGTGCCAGTAGTATCCGGGACAAGGCTTTGAGTTTCACTGAAGCTTTCTTT. It is translated as CASSIRDKALSFTEAFF.

The chain recombines TRBV9 with TRBJ2-1, with D possibly TRBD1 on 6 matching bases. The CDR3 runs 12 residues. Germline lookup yields CDR1 SGDLS and CDR2 YYNGEE. V gave up 3 bases and J gave up 9 bases, with 10 bases separating them. DNA for the CDR3: TGTGCCAGCAGCGCCCAGGGGACTGAGCAGTTCTTC. Translation: CASSAQGTEQFF.

The gene calls are TRBV30 and TRBJ1-1; tentative D call: TRBD1 (6 bases). The germline gives CDR1 GTSNPN, CDR2 SVGIG (reference sequence). The V and J ends lost 4 bases and 1 base respectively, with 10 bases between them. The CDR3 is 13 amino acids. In DNA, the CDR3 is TGTGCCTGGAAGCGGGGGGCGAACACTGAAGCTTTCTTT. Translated, it gives CAWKRGANTEAFF.

This chain joins TRBV3-1 (or the pseudogene TRBV3-2) and TRBJ2-4; no clear D. Per germline, CDR1 LGHDT and CDR2 YNNKEL (reference sequence). V gave up 5 bases and J gave up 4 bases, with 21 bases separating them. This CDR3 region has 17 residues. The CDR3 DNA reads as TGTGCCAGCAGCGTGTGCAGTCCCATTTGCAAAAAAAACATTCAGTACTTC. It specifies CASSVCSPICKKNIQYF.

V and J are TRBV24-1 and TRBJ2-1; TRBD2 matches 12 bases. The CDR3 totals 20 residues. V was clipped by 4 bases and J by 6 bases; unmatched bases: 18. Germline-derived CDR1 and CDR2 are KGHDR and SFDVKD. CDR3: CATSDPSPSTLAGGANEQFF. In DNA form, the CDR3 reads TGTGCCACCAGTGACCCCTCCCCTTCAACACTAGCGGGGGGTGCCAATGAGCAGTTCTTC.

The chain joins TRBV3-1 (or the pseudogene TRBV3-2) to TRBJ2-7; no reliable D call. V was clipped by 6 bases and J by 3 bases, with 9 bases between them. This CDR3 is 12 amino acids long. The V gene's germline CDR1 is LGHDT and CDR2 YNNKEL (reference sequence). CDR3 amino acids: CASRSIGYEQYF. DNA for the CDR3: TGTGCCAGCAGGTCTATTGGCTACGAGCAGTACTTC.

This chain uses TRBV7-9 with TRBJ2-7; no clear D gene. V lost 5 bases to trimming and J lost 5 bases, with 16 bases between them. The CDR3 consists of 14 residues. From germline, CDR1 is SEHNR and CDR2 FQNEAQ (reference sequence). This chain's CDR3 is CASSLPTRRNEQYF. The CDR3 DNA reads TGTGCCAGCAGCCTGCCAACCAGGCGAAACGAGCAGTACTTC.

Only one count was recorded for this clone. The chain employs TRBV27 and TRBJ1-2; unclear D gene. The CDR3 is made up of 15 amino acids. The V gene's germline CDR1 is MNHEY and CDR2 SMNVEV (reference sequence). The ends were cut back, 2 bases at V and 4 bases at J, with 14 bases in the middle. The CDR3 reads CASSLNNIQSYGYTF. The CDR3, as DNA: TGTGCCAGCAGTTTAAATAACATCCAGTCCTATGGCTACACCTTC.

The rearrangement links TRBV19 to TRBJ2-5; D is perhaps TRBD2 (6 bases). The CDR3 loop spans 12 amino acids. The V and J ends lost 10 bases and 4 bases respectively, with 13 bases between them. Per the germline V gene, CDR1 is LNHDA and CDR2 is SQIVND (reference sequence). The CDR3 is CATRGLGETQYF. CDR3 bases: TGTGCCACCCGGGGACTGGGAGAGACCCAGTACTTC.

V is TRBV6-4 and J is TRBJ2-2; tentatively, D is TRBD1 (5 bases). Trimming pared 3 bases from V and 4 bases from J, leaving 21 bases between. The CDR3 totals 18 residues. Germline lookup yields CDR1 MRHNA and CDR2 SNTAGT. This chain's CDR3 is CASSEVGTGLVGTGELFF. CDR3 nucleotides: TGTGCCAGCAGTGAGGTTGGTACAGGTCTGGTCGGCACCGGGGAGCTGTTTTTT.

The chain has TRBV30 and TRBJ1-6, with D hard to call. CDR3 length equals 14 residues. V lost 0 bases and J lost 4, with 7 bases in between. CDR1 GTSNPN and CDR2 SVGIG come from the germline V gene (reference sequence). The CDR3 bases are TGTGCCTGGAGTGTAGCCCCGTATAATTCACCCCTCCACTTT. Residues: CAWSVAPYNSPLHF.

CDR3 bases: TGTGCCAGCCGAATGCCGCAGGGGGGCACAGATACGCAGTATTTT. Translated, it gives CASRMPQGGTDTQYF. The V and J genes are TRBV7-2 and TRBJ2-3; 7 bases map to TRBD1. The length of the CDR3 is 15 residues. V gave up 8 bases and J gave up 1 base; unmatched junction bases: 9. CDR1 is SGHTA, CDR2 FQGNSA, per germline.

J is TRBJ1-1 and V is TRBV5-5, with D possibly matching TRBD1 (5 bases). CDR3 length: 13 residues. The ends were cut back, 3 bases at V and 4 bases at J, with 10 bases in the middle. CDR1 is SGHKS and CDR2 is YYEKEE in the germline V gene (reference sequence). CDR3 sequence: CASSSRVLTEAFF. Here the CDR3 DNA reads TGTGCCAGCAGCTCCAGGGTCCTCACTGAAGCTTTCTTT.

The chain is built from TRBV15 and TRBJ1-5; 7 nucleotides align to TRBD1. CDR1 LNHNV and CDR2 YYDKDF come from the germline V gene (reference sequence). There are 17 residues in the CDR3. After removal of 2 bases from V and 4 bases from J, the junction contained 11 bases not matched to a gene. CDR3 in amino acids: CATSRKTGSTSNQPQHF. DNA for the CDR3: TGTGCCACCAGCAGAAAGACAGGGTCAACGTCGAATCAGCCCCAGCATTTT.

CDR3 nucleotide sequence: TGTGCCAGCAGTTACAGGGATCAGCCCCAGCATTTT. Its translation is CASSYRDQPQHF. The chain uses TRBV12-3 or TRBV12-4 and TRBJ1-5; tentative D call: TRBD1 (6 bases). Deletions cut 4 bases from V and 5 bases from J, with 6 bases between. The CDR3 sequence is 12 residues long.

This clone showed up just a few times. The chain links TRBV6-4 to TRBJ2-3; D perhaps matches TRBD2 (5 bases). The CDR3 totals 15 residues. Trimming took off 3 bases at V and 4 bases at J, with 14 bases between the two ends. The germline CDR1 and CDR2 sequences are MRHNA and SNTAGT. This chain's CDR3 is CASSERASSADTQYF. CDR3 nucleotide sequence: TGTGCCAGCAGTGAGCGAGCTAGCTCCGCAGATACGCAGTATTTT.

CDR3 bases: TGTGCCAGCAAAGATCCAGCGAACACCGGGGAGCTGTTTTTT. It specifies CASKDPANTGELFF. The chain carries TRBV2 and TRBJ2-2; D ambiguous. V gave up 7 bases and J gave up 0 bases, with 9 bases separating them. Germline CDR1 and CDR2: SNHLY and FYNNEI. CDR3 length equals 14 residues.

This clone was counted between two and nine times. The chain combines TRBV27 with TRBJ1-5; D is perhaps TRBD1 (5 bases). The CDR3 has 15 amino acids. Trimming left V 2 bases short and J 3 bases short, with 11 bases between. Germline V CDR1 and CDR2: MNHEY, SMNVEV (reference sequence). CDR3 region: CASSLNRRLNQPQHF. CDR3 in DNA: TGTGCCAGCAGTTTAAACAGGAGACTCAATCAGCCCCAGCATTTT.

The rearrangement links TRBV5-1 to TRBJ2-1, with TRBD2 as a possible D gene (6 bases). Germline V gene sequence: CDR1 SGHRS, CDR2 YFSETQ. The CDR3 consists of 17 residues. V lost 1 base and J lost 2, with 16 bases in between. CDR3 sequence (DNA): TGCGCCAGCAGCTTGAGGTCCGGTAGCGGAACCTACAATGAGCAGTTCTTC. It encodes CASSLRSGSGTYNEQFF.

This clone has just one count. The chain uses TRBV5-1 and TRBJ2-2; perhaps TRBD2 as D (6 bases). This CDR3 has 15 residues. Germline V gives CDR1 SGHRS, CDR2 YFSETQ. V was cut by 6 bases and J by 4 bases, with 16 bases left in between. The CDR3 loop is CASTINPGGTGELFF. CDR3 bases: TGCGCCAGCACAATCAACCCCGGGGGCACCGGGGAGCTGTTTTTT.

CDR3: CASSLAHPGQGALGNTIYF. The CDR3 region has the DNA TGTGCCAGCAGCTTAGCCCACCCGGGACAGGGGGCCCTTGGAAACACCATATATTTT. J is TRBJ1-3 and V is TRBV7-9; 12 bases line up with TRBD1. Trimming removed 0 bases from V and 3 bases from J; junction bases left unmatched: 9. This CDR3 region has 19 residues. In germline, CDR1 is SEHNR, CDR2 FQNEAQ (reference sequence).

J is TRBJ1-1 and V is TRBV14; D might be TRBD1 (5 bases). The CDR3 loop spans 16 amino acids. Trimming removed 0 bases from V and 3 bases from J, with 14 bases in between. The germline gives CDR1 SGHDN, CDR2 FVKESK. The CDR3 spells CASSQDVRARDTEAFF. For the CDR3, the DNA is TGTGCCAGCAGCCAAGATGTCAGGGCGCGAGACACTGAAGCTTTCTTT.

This chain links TRBV19 with TRBJ1-2; weak D call: TRBD1 (5 bases). The length of the CDR3 is 13 residues. CDR1 and CDR2 from the germline V gene are LNHDA and SQIVND (reference sequence). Trimming took off 7 bases at V and 3 bases at J, with 12 bases between the two ends. The chain's CDR3 is CASIPRGDYGYTF. The CDR3 bases are TGTGCCAGTATCCCCCGGGGGGACTATGGCTACACCTTC.

The rearrangement uses TRBV9 and TRBJ1-2, with 8 nucleotides matching TRBD1. From germline, CDR1 is SGDLS and CDR2 YYNGEE. With 3 bases clipped from V and 2 bases from J, the junction kept 9 bases outside the gene matches. The CDR3 spans 16 residues. CDR3 residues: CASSGRLRQGNYGYTF. In DNA form, the CDR3 reads TGTGCCAGCAGCGGAAGACTACGACAGGGGAACTATGGCTACACCTTC. Filled out from reference TRBV9 and TRBJ1-2, the complete variable domain reads DSGVTQTPKHLITATGQRVTLRCSPRSGDLSVYWYQQSLDQGLQFLIQYYNGEERAKGNILERFSAQQFPDLHSELNLSSLELGDSALYFCASSGRLRQGNYGYTFGSGTRLTVV.

V gene TRBV10-3 combines with J gene TRBJ2-7; TRBD1 matches at 11 bases. Germline CDR1 ENHRY, CDR2 SYGVKD. After removal of 2 bases from V and 3 bases from J, the junction contained 3 bases not matched to a gene. The CDR3 has 15 amino acids. Written as DNA, the CDR3 is TGTGCCATCAGTGAGCCGGGACAGGGGGTCTACGAGCAGTACGTC. Translating gives CAISEPGQGVYEQYV.

This chain joins TRBV9 and TRBJ1-1; 8 bases line up with TRBD1. CDR3 length equals 14 residues. The V gene end was trimmed by 5 bases and the J gene end by 5 bases; junction bases not matched to a gene: 8. CDR1 SGDLS and CDR2 YYNGEE come from the germline V gene. CDR3 coding DNA: TGTGCCAGCAGGAAAACAGGGGGTGGTACTGAAGCTTTCTTT. Encoded protein: CASRKTGGGTEAFF.